This paragraph reports one T cell receptor beta chain. As yet, its antigen is unknown. Germline CDR1 reads LNHDA; CDR2 reads SQIVND (reference sequence). The V gene lost 1 base and the J gene lost 6 bases, with 13 bases spanning the gap. The CDR3 consists of 15 residues. This entry belongs to a study of cytomegalovirus exposure and HLA in healthy donors. Study-wide results and limits: Per a later analysis, HLA-associated TCR beta chains showed more clonal expansion than other, equally common TCR beta chains. Rare TCR sequences dominated, though some public TCRs recurred in many donors.

Primers included in the PCR were 60 Vbeta and 13 Jbeta primers. Only in-frame clones appear in the TCRdb table, and some are missing; sequencing was by immunoSEQ multiplex PCR. The listing contains approximately 120,000 clones. The chain carries TRBV19 and TRBJ1-5, with a weak D call TRBD1 (5 bases). The sample comprised PBMCs. This clonotype was sampled from a man in his late teens or twenties in good health and CMV-seronegative. CDR3 amino acids: CASSIGQGRTQPQHF. CDR3 coding DNA: TGTGCCAGTAGTATAGGGCAGGGTAGGACTCAGCCCCAGCATTTT.